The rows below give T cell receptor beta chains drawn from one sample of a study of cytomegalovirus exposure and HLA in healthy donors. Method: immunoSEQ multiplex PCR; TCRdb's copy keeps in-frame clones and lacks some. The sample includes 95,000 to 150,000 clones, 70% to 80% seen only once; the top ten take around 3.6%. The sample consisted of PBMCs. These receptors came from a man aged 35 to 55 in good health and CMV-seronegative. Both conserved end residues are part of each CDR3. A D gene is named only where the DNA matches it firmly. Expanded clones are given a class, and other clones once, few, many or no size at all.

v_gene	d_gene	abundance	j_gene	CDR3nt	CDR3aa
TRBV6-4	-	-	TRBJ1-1	TGTGCCAGCAGTGACAGACAGAACACTGAAGCTTTCTTT	CASSDRQNTEAFF
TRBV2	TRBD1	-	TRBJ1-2	TGTGCCAGCAGCGCCTGGCGTGGACAGGGGAACTATGGCTACACCTTC	CASSAWRGQGNYGYTF
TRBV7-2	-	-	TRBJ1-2	TGTGCCAGCAGCTTAGTGCGGGGGATTGATGGCTACACCTTC	CASSLVRGIDGYTF
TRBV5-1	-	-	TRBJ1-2	TGCGCCAGCAGCTTGACGGGGAGCAACTATGGCTACACCTTC	CASSLTGSNYGYTF
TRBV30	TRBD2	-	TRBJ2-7	TGTGCCTGGAGTCCCCGGGGTGGGAGCGGGGGGTACGAGCAGTACTTC	CAWSPRGGSGGYEQYF
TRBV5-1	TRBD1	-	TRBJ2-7	TGCGCCAGCAGCCCCAACCGACAGGGGGCGTTGGAGCAGTACTTC	CASSPNRQGALEQYF
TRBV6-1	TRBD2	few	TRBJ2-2	TGTGCCAGCAGGACCCCGGGGGGGTTCCCCGGGGAGCTGTTTTTT	CASRTPGGFPGELFF
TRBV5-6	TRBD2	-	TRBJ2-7	TGTGCCAGCAGCTTGGCTAATCGGGGGGGGCCGGGAGAGCAGTACTTC	CASSLANRGGPGEQYF
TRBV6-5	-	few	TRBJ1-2	TGTGCCAGCAGTTACTCGCCGGGGAGTGGGTCTGGCTACACCTTC	CASSYSPGSGSGYTF
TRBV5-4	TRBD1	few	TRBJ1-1	TGTGCCAGCAGCTCCCGGGACAGGGGGCACACTGAAGCTTTCTTT	CASSSRDRGHTEAFF
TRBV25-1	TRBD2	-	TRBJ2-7	TGTGCCAGCAGCCGGCTTATAGCGGGTGGAAAGCAGTACTTC	CASSRLIAGGKQYF
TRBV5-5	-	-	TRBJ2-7	TGTGCCAGCAGCCCGTCGAGTGGCGAGCAGTACTTC	CASSPSSGEQYF
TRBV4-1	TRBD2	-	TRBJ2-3	TGCGCCAGCAGCCCCGGCCCGGGACTAGCTGATACGCAGTATTTT	CASSPGPGLADTQYF
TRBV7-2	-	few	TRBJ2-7	TGTGCCAGCAGCCCTAACCCTGGTCCACCCAACGAGCAGTACTTC	CASSPNPGPPNEQYF
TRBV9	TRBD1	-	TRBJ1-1	TGTGCCAGCAGCCCCCGGACAGGGCGGACTGAAGCTTTCTTT	CASSPRTGRTEAFF
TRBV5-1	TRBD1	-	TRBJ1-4	TGCGCCAGCAGCTTGTACTCACAGGGGGAAGGTGAAAAACTGTTTTTT	CASSLYSQGEGEKLFF
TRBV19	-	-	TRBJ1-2	TGTGCCAGTAGTAGGGGCAGGGAAACGTATGGCTACACCTTC	CASSRGRETYGYTF
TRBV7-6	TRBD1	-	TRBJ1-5	TGTGCCAGCAGCCCGACAGGGCTTAGCAATCAGCCCCAGCATTTT	CASSPTGLSNQPQHF
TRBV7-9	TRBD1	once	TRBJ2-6	TGTGCCAGCAGCTTAGCCTCCGGACAGGGTGCTGGGGCCAACGTCCTGACTTTC	CASSLASGQGAGANVLTF
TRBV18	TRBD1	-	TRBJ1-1	TGTGCCAGCTCACCAGGACAGGGGGCACTAATGGGTGAAGCTTTCTTT	CASSPGQGALMGEAFF
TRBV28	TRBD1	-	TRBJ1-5	TGTGCCAGCAGTTTATTATCCCTGGACAGGGGGCTAGGTCAGCCCCAGCATTTT	CASSLLSLDRGLGQPQHF
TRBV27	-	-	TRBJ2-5	TGTGCCAGCAGTTTAAGGGGACAAGAGACCCAGTACTTC	CASSLRGQETQYF
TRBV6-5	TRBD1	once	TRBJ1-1	TGTGCCAGCAGCCGGACAGGGAGTACTGAAGCTTTCTTT	CASSRTGSTEAFF
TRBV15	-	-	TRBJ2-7	TGTGCCACCAGCAGAGATCATGGTGAGAGCTACGAGCAGTACTTC	CATSRDHGESYEQYF
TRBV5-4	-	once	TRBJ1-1	TGTGCCAGCACCCTTCCGGGGAACACTGAAGCTTTCTTT	CASTLPGNTEAFF
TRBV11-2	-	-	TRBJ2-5	TGTGCCAGCAGCTTAGGGCAGGGGCGAGTTGAGACCCAGTACTTC	CASSLGQGRVETQYF
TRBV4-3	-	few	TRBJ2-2	TGCGCCAGCAGCCAAAGGGACACCCACACCGGGGAGCTGTTTTTT	CASSQRDTHTGELFF
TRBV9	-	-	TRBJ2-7	TGTGCCAGCAGCGTAGGGGGGCCGTCCTACGAGCAGTACTTC	CASSVGGPSYEQYF
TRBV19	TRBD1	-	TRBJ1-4	TGTGCCAGTAGTGAAGGACAGGGGTTTAATGAAAAACTGTTTTTT	CASSEGQGFNEKLFF
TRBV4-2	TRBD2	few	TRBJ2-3	TGTGCCAGCAGCCAAGCTAGCGGGGGAGCAGATACGCAGTATTTT	CASSQASGGADTQYF
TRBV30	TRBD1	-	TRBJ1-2	TGTGCCTGGAGTGCCGACAGGGGAGTTAGGGCTGGCTACACCTTC	CAWSADRGVRAGYTF
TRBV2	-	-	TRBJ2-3	TGTGCCAGCAGTGATCAGGATACGCAGTATTTT	CASSDQDTQYF
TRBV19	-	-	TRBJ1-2	TGTGCCAGTAGTATAGGAGTGACAGGAGTTATCACCGCCTATGGCTACACCTTC	CASSIGVTGVITAYGYTF
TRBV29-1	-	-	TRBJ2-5	TGCAGCTTCTATCAACCCTTTCAAGAGACCCAGTACTTC	CSFYQPFQETQYF
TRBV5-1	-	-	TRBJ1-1	TGCGCCTCCGGGGAGGGTTATGAAGCTTTCTTT	CASGEGYEAFF
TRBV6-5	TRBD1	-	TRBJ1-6	TGTGCCAGCAAAAAGGGACAGGCGAATTCACCCCTCCACTTT	CASKKGQANSPLHF
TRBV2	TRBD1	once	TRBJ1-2	TGTGCCAGCAGCGCCCAGACAGGGAAATATGGCTACACCTTC	CASSAQTGKYGYTF
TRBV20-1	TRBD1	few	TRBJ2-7	TGCAGTTGGGACAGGGAAAACGAGCAGTACTTC	CSWDRENEQYF
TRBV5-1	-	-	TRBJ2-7	TGCGCCAGCACCCGAGACGGAGGAACCTACGAGCAGTACTTC	CASTRDGGTYEQYF